This is a list of T cell receptor beta chains from one sample in a study of blood T cell repertoires in COVID-19. Generated by immunoSEQ multiplex PCR, the TCRdb table keeps only in-frame clones and is missing some. Of a few hundred thousand clones in the sample, roughly 89% were seen once. Sequencing was performed on peripheral blood. Receptors originate from a woman in her 30s with active or convalescent COVID-19. Each CDR3 is given with its conserved first and last residue. D genes are given only for firm matches. Part of the rows lack a size; the others show once, few, many or a class for expanded clones.

d_call | j_call | clone_size | v_call | cdr3_aa | cdr3_nt
TRBD1 | TRBJ2-6 | . | TRBV7-8 | CASSSGQGALSGANVLTF | TGTGCCAGCAGCTCTGGACAGGGGGCTCTCTCTGGGGCCAACGTCCTGACTTTC
TRBD2 | TRBJ2-3 | . | TRBV3-1/TRBV3-2 | CASSAGLAGGLTDTQYF | TGTGCCAGCAGCGCGGGACTAGCGGGGGGGTTGACAGATACGCAGTATTTT
TRBD2 | TRBJ2-4 | . | TRBV19 | CASSARRGMTKNIQYF | TGTGCCAGTAGCGCCCGGCGGGGGATGACCAAAAACATTCAGTACTTC
TRBD1 | TRBJ1-2 | once | TRBV14 | CASSQVGTVYGYTF | TGTGCCAGCAGCCAAGTGGGGACAGTCTATGGCTACACCTTC
. | TRBJ2-7 | . | TRBV6-5 | CASSPRTLYEQYF | TGTGCCAGCAGTCCCCGGACACTCTACGAGCAGTACTTC
TRBD1 | TRBJ2-7 | . | TRBV18 | CASSLSRDRPYEQYF | TGTGCCAGCTCACTCAGTCGGGACAGACCCTACGAGCAGTACTTC
TRBD1 | TRBJ2-3 | . | TRBV4-3 | CASSQVLRQGADTQYF | TGCGCCAGCAGCCAAGTACTGAGACAGGGGGCAGATACGCAGTATTTT
TRBD1 | TRBJ1-4 | . | TRBV19 | CASENRGPGEKLFF | TGTGCCAGTGAAAACAGGGGTCCTGGTGAAAAACTGTTTTTT
TRBD2 | TRBJ2-1 | . | TRBV6-2/TRBV6-3 | CASSWGGENEQFF | TGTGCCAGCAGTTGGGGGGGGGAGAATGAGCAGTTCTTC
. | TRBJ2-5 | . | TRBV21-1 | CASSKAWASGGPQETQYF | TGTGCCAGCAGCAAAGCGTGGGCTAGCGGGGGACCCCAAGAGACCCAGTACTTC
. | TRBJ2-3 | . | TRBV10-3 | CAISESKSVRGADTQYF | TGTGCCATCAGTGAGTCGAAGTCCGTCAGGGGAGCCGATACGCAGTATTTT
. | TRBJ1-6 | . | TRBV6-5 | CASRGEGRRSPLHF | TGTGCCAGCAGGGGGGAGGGCCGCCGGTCACCCCTCCACTTT
TRBD2 | TRBJ2-5 | . | TRBV5-1 | CASSWSGGGQETQYF | TGCGCCAGCAGTTGGAGCGGGGGAGGACAAGAGACCCAGTACTTC
. | TRBJ1-2 | . | TRBV7-2 | CASSLEVGAGYTF | TGTGCCAGCAGCTTAGAAGTAGGGGCCGGCTACACCTTC
TRBD2 | TRBJ2-7 | . | TRBV19 | CASSIGTSYEQYF | TGTGCCAGTAGTATTGGGACTAGCTACGAGCAGTACTTC
. | TRBJ2-2 | . | TRBV14 | CASSQRTGRGTGELFF | TGTGCCAGCAGCCAACGTACAGGGCGGGGGACCGGGGAGCTGTTTTTT
TRBD1 | TRBJ1-4 | . | TRBV4-1 | CASSQDLRDRKFF | TGCGCCAGCAGCCAAGATCTACGGGACAGGAAATTTTTT
TRBD1 | TRBJ2-2 | . | TRBV19 | CASTGGRTGELFF | TGTGCCAGTACAGGGGGCCGCACCGGGGAGCTGTTTTTT
. | TRBJ2-7 | . | TRBV19 | CASRGSGIFSYEQYF | TGTGCCAGTAGAGGCTCAGGGATATTCTCCTACGAGCAGTACTTC
. | TRBJ2-1 | . | TRBV10-3 | CAISESSQGRFF | TGTGCCATCAGTGAGTCGAGTCAGGGGAGGTTCTTC
. | TRBJ2-6 | once | TRBV19 | CASSLRAGGLLSGANVLTF | TGTGCCAGTAGTCTACGGGCGGGCGGCCTGCTCTCTGGGGCCAACGTCCTGACTTTC
TRBD1 | TRBJ1-3 | . | TRBV7-8 | CASSLNLGDRVPGNTIYF | TGTGCCAGCAGCTTAAATCTGGGGGACAGGGTGCCGGGAAACACCATATATTTT
. | TRBJ1-1 | . | TRBV27 | CASSSGVITEAFF | TGTGCCAGCAGTTCGGGGGTTATCACTGAAGCTTTCTTT
TRBD1 | TRBJ2-3 | . | TRBV24-1 | CATSDPQGAGDTQYF | TGTGCCACCAGTGACCCACAGGGGGCTGGAGATACGCAGTATTTT
TRBD1 | TRBJ1-4 | . | TRBV27 | CASSLRGTGNEKLFF | TGTGCCAGCAGCCTACGTGGGACAGGGAATGAAAAACTGTTTTTT
TRBD2 | TRBJ2-2 | . | TRBV28 | CASSAAGGPDGELFF | TGTGCCAGCAGTGCCGCGGGGGGGCCAGACGGGGAGCTGTTTTTT
. | TRBJ1-2 | once | TRBV19 | CASSIIGPGDNSYGYTF | TGTGCCAGTAGTATCATAGGTCCAGGGGATAATAGCTATGGCTACACCTTC